This TCR beta chain originates from a study of metastatic and nonmetastatic thyroid tumors. Overall study context: Malignant thyroid and benign thyroid patients provided blood and tumor or nodule tissue whose repertoires were compared. Study-level findings and limits: A significant increase in TCR beta diversity was reportedly seen in malignant thyroid tumors relative to benign nodules, in blood and tumor.

Using MiXCR, TCRdb reanalyzed the PCR reads. This sample carries under 20,000 clones, 27% of them seen once, and the ten largest clones take approximately 6.3%. CDR1 MNHNS and CDR2 SASEGT come from the germline V gene. This CDR3 region has 17 residues. V was clipped by 3 bases and J by 5 bases; unmatched bases: 15. Comment on this clone: Its antigen remains unidentified.

Before thyroid surgery, none of the patients had received any treatment. The sequenced sample consisted of blood. The chain employs TRBV6-1 and TRBJ2-5; 7 bases line up with TRBD2. This receptor was taken from a female donor with papillary thyroid cancer or a benign thyroid nodule (not recorded which). Some clones in this sample may be carry-over from other donors' samples. CDR3 DNA sequence: TGTGCCAGCAGTGACGGACCCGGGGGGAATCAGCGGGAGACCCAGTACTTC. Translating it yields CASSDGPGGNQRETQYF.